This T cell receptor (beta chain) was observed in a study of B cell selection in AIRE deficiency. Original handling: Conventional T cell pools: approximately 1.1x10^5 distinct patient, 130,000 to 150,000 donor TCRbeta sequences. Data came from immunoSEQ multiplex PCR; TCRdb stores just in-frame clones and leaves some out. Clone size and the V and J calls come from that table; the DNA yielded D and trimming. The table shows fewer than 30,000 clones, with about 96% occurring only once. Sorting defined conventional CD4 T cells as CD4+CD127+. CDR3 size: 14 residues. V shed 3 bases and J 5 bases; nucleotides not matched to a gene: 6. From germline, CDR1 is LNHNV and CDR2 YYDKDF (reference sequence). Comments on this clone: Its antigen remains unknown.

Study results and limitations: Patient Tconv cells held about 30% of Treg sequences shared by healthy donors. Only TCRbeta was sequenced; 36.6% of shared healthy Treg sequences appeared in Tconv. Shorter CDR3s marked shared Treg sequences, biased toward few non-templated insertions.

J is TRBJ2-5 and V is TRBV15; 7 positions agree with TRBD1. This TCR was sampled from a human donor with AIRE deficiency. What was sequenced was conventional CD4+ T cells sorted from PBMCs. For the CDR3, the DNA is TGTGCCACCAGCAGTTCAGGGGGTTGGGAGACCCAGTACTTC. Its translation: CATSSSGGWETQYF.